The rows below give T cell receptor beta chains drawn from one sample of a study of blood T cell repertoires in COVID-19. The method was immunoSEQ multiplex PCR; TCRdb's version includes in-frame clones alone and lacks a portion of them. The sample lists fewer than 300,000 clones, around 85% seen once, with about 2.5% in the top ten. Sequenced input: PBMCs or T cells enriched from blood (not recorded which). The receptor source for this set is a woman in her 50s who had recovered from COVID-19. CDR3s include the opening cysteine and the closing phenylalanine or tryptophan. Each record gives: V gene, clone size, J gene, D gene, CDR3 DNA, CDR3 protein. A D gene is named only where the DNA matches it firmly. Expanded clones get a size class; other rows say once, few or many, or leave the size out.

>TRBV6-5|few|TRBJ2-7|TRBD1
TGTGCCAGCAGTCTAACCGGGACAGGAACTTACGAGCAGTACTTC
CASSLTGTGTYEQYF
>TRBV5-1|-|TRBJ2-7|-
TGCGCCAGCAGTTTAGAGCTAGCGACCTCGTACGAGCAGTACTTC
CASSLELATSYEQYF
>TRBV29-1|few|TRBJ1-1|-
TGCAGCGTCAACGAGGGGGGGGTAGGTGAAGCTTTCTTT
CSVNEGGVGEAFF
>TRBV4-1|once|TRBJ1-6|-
TGCGCCAGCAGCCAAGGAGGCCTCTATAATTCACCCCTCCACTTT
CASSQGGLYNSPLHF
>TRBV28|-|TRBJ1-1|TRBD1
TGTGCCAGCAGTTTATTGGACAGGGTCTCTGAAGCTTTCTTT
CASSLLDRVSEAFF
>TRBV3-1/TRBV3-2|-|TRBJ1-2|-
TGTGCCAGCAGCCCTTGGGAGGACTATGGCTACACCTTC
CASSPWEDYGYTF
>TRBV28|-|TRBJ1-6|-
TGTGCCAGCAGTCCGAGTAATTCACCCCTCCACTTT
CASSPSNSPLHF
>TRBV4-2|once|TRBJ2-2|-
TGTGCCAGCAGCCAAGCACAGATCACCGGGGAGCTGTTTTTT
CASSQAQITGELFF
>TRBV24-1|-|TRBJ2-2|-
TGTGCCACCAGTGACCCTACTGAGGCGGGGTGGAACACCGGGGAGCTGTTTTTT
CATSDPTEAGWNTGELFF
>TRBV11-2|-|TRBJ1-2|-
TGTGCCAGCAGCTTGACAGCAAACTATGGCTACACCTTC
CASSLTANYGYTF
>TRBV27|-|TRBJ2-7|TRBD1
TGTGCCAGCAGTAGGACAGGGGTCTACGAGCAGTACTTC
CASSRTGVYEQYF
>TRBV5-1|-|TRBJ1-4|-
TGCGCCAGCAGCTTGGTAGCGGGAGGAGGAACTAATGAAAAACTGTTTTTT
CASSLVAGGGTNEKLFF
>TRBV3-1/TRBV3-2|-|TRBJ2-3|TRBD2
TGTGCCAGCAGCCATAGCGGGGGTACAGATACGCAGTATTTT
CASSHSGGTDTQYF
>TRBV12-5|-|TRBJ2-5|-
TGTGCTAGTGGTTCCCGACCAGACTATAAAGAGACCCAGTACTTC
CASGSRPDYKETQYF
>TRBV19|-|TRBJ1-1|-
TGTGCCAGTAGTTTTAGTACTGAAGCTTTCTTT
CASSFSTEAFF
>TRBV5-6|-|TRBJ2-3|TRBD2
TGTGCCAGCAGCTCGGGACTAATCACAGATACGCAGTATTTT
CASSSGLITDTQYF
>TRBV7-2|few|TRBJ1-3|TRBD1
TGTGCCAGCAGCAAAGCCCGACAGGGGCTAGGAAACACCATATATTTT
CASSKARQGLGNTIYF
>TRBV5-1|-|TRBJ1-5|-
TGCGCCAGCAGTTTGGGTCTCAATCAGCCCCAGCATTTT
CASSLGLNQPQHF
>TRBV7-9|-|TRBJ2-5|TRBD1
TGTGCCAGCAGCTTAGGGGACAGGGGAACGCGCGAGACCCAGTACTTC
CASSLGDRGTRETQYF
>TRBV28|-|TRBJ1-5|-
TGTGCCAGCAGTACAGAGGGAGGTCCCAGGCCCCAGCATTTT
CASSTEGGPRPQHF
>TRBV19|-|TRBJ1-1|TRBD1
TGTGCCAGTAGTAGATGGGACAGCGCGGAGACTGAAGCTTTCTTT
CASSRWDSAETEAFF
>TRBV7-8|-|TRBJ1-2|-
TGTGCCAGCAGCTCCACGACAGTGCTGGTTGGCTACACCTTC
CASSSTTVLVGYTF
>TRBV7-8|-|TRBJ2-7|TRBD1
TGTGCCAGCAGCCCTCGACAGGGGAGCTCCTACGAGCAGTACTTC
CASSPRQGSSYEQYF
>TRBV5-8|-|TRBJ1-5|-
TGTGCCAGCAAAGAAACACAGGGATTAAGCAATCAGCCCCAGCATTTT
CASKETQGLSNQPQHF